This T cell receptor beta chain comes out of a study of blood T cells in healthy people across ages. The V segment lost 4 bases and the J segment 3 bases; nucleotides outside the gene matches: 16. Germline CDR1 is DFQATT and CDR2 is SNEGSKA (reference sequence). The CDR3 is made up of 17 amino acids. Through a sample-barcoded 5' primer and a J-beta primer mix, a second PCR was run for roughly 7 to 12 cycles. The authors tagged each cDNA molecule using a template-switch adaptor with 12 random nucleotides. TCRdb called the 5' RACE reads again in MiXCR, with one record for every CDR3 protein. The table shows roughly 860,000 distinct CDR3 sequences, with around 62% occurring only once. This clonotype appeared a few times.

The chain is built from TRBV20-1 and TRBJ2-7; TRBD2 aligns across 9 bases. Sequences were obtained from blood. The TCR sequence derives from a young man in good health. The CDR3 DNA reads as TGCAGTGCTATGGGTGGTGGCGGGGGGGCTGCGGACTACGAGCAGTACTTC. Its protein is CSAMGGGGGAADYEQYF.